This T cell receptor beta chain was sequenced in a study of T cells expressing NK-cell markers. Study-level points and caveats: Dominant NKG2C+ clonotypes were found to form about 1.0-7.5% of CD8+ T cells in six donors. The CD3+CD56-NKG2C+ fraction of a handful of donors was likewise dominated by these clonotypes.

This CDR3 region has 16 residues. Germline V CDR1 and CDR2: SQVTM, ANQGSEA. Concerning this clonotype: Its target is not known.

TCRdb reprocessed the 5' RACE reads; each CDR3 protein has one entry and no DNA is given. Seen in this sample are around 550,000 distinct CDR3 sequences; the ten most common clones hold approximately 3.5%. The receptor was isolated from a man between 18 and 35 years old in good health. This chain connects TRBV29-1 to TRBJ2-1; TCRdb reports TRBD1, a call that lacks DNA to check it against. Sequencing used blood T cells: a sorted CD56 or NKG2C T cell subset, CD4+ or CD8+ T cells, or bulk PBMC T cells (not recorded which). The CDR3 region is CSVDGPGQGAYNEQFF.